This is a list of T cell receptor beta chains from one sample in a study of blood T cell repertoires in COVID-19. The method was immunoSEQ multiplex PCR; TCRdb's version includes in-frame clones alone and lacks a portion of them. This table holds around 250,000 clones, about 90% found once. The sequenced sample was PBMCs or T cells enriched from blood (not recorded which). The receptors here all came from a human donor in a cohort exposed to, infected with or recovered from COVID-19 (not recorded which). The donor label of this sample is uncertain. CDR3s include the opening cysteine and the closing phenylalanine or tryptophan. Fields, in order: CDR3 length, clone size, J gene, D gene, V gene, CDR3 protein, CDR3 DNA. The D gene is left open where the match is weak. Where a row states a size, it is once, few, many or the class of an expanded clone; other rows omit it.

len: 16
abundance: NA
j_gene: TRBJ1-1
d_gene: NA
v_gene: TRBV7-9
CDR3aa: CASSLVAGTSNTEAFF
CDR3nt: TGTGCCAGCAGCTTAGTAGCTGGGACTTCAAACACTGAAGCTTTCTTT

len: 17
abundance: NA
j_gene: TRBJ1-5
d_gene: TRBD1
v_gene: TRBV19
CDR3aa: CASTGAPGQGVDQPQHF
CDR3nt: TGTGCCAGCACTGGGGCCCCGGGACAGGGAGTGGATCAGCCCCAGCATTTT

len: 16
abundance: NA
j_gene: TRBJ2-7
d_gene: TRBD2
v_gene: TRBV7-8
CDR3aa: CASSLGLAGSSYEQYF
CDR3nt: TGTGCCAGCAGCTTAGGACTAGCGGGGAGCTCCTACGAGCAGTACTTC

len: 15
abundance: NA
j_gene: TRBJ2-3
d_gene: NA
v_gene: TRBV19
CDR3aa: CASSIPGGTQDTQYF
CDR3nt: TGTGCCAGTAGTATTCCGGGGGGCACCCAGGATACGCAGTATTTT

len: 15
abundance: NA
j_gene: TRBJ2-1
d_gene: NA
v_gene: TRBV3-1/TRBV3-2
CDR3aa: CASSQDVGSYNEQFF
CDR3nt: TGTGCCAGCAGCCAAGATGTCGGCTCCTACAATGAGCAGTTCTTC

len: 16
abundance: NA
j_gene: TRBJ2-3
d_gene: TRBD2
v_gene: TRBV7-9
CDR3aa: CASSRARSGGAFTQYF
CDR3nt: TGTGCCAGCAGCAGAGCCCGGAGCGGGGGGGCCTTTACGCAGTATTTT

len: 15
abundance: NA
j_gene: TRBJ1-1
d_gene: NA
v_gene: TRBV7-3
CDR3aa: CASSLLGSPNTEAFF
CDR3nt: TGTGCCAGCAGCTTATTGGGCAGTCCCAACACTGAAGCTTTCTTT

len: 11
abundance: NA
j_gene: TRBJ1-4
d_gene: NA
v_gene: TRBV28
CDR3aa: CASSIGEKLFF
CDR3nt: TGTGCCAGCAGTATTGGCGAAAAACTGTTTTTT

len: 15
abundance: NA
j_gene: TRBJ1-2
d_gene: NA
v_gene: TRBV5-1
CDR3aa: CASSLMVLPGDGYTF
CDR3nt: TGCGCCAGCAGCTTGATGGTCTTACCAGGGGATGGCTACACCTTC

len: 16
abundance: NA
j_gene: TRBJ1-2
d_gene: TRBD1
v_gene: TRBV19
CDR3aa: CASSIRGRDLGYGYTF
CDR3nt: TGTGCCAGTAGTATCAGGGGGCGCGATCTGGGGTATGGCTACACCTTC

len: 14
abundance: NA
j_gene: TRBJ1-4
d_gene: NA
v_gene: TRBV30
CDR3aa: CAWSLQGSGEKLFF
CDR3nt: TGTGCCTGGAGCCTACAGGGAAGCGGTGAAAAACTGTTTTTT

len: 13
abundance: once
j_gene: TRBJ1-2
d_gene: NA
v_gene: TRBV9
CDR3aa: CASSAQGRYGYTF
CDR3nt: TGTGCCAGCAGCGCACAGGGAAGATATGGCTACACCTTC

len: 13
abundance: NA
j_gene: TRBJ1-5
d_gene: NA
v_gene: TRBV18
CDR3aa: CASSPSQNQPQHF
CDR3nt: TGTGCCAGCTCACCATCCCAGAATCAGCCCCAGCATTTT

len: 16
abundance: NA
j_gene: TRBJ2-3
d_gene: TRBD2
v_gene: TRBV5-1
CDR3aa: CASSRVAGVRTDTQYF
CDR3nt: TGCGCCAGCAGTCGAGTAGCGGGGGTACGCACAGATACGCAGTATTTT

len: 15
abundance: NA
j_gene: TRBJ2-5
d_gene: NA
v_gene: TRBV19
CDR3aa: CASSISRTVQETQYF
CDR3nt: TGTGCCAGTAGTATATCCCGGACAGTTCAAGAGACCCAGTACTTC

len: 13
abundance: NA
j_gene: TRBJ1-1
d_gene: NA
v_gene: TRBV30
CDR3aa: CAWRSGQHTEAFF
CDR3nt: TGTGCCTGGAGATCAGGACAGCACACTGAAGCTTTCTTT

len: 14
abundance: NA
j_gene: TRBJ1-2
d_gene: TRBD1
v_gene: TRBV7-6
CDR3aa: CASSLSQGKDGYTF
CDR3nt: TGTGCCAGCAGCTTATCACAGGGGAAGGATGGCTACACCTTC

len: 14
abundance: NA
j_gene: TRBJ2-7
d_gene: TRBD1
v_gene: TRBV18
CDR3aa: CASSRSDRGYEQYF
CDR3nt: TGTGCCAGCTCTCGATCTGACAGGGGCTACGAGCAGTACTTC

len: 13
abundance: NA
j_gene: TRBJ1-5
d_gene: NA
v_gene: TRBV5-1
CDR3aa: CASSRDSNQPQHF
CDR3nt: TGCGCCAGCAGCCGGGATAGCAATCAGCCCCAGCATTTT

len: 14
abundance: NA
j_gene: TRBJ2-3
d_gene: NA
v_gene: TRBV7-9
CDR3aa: CASSLTTSTDTQYF
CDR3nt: TGTGCCAGCAGCTTGACAACTAGCACAGATACGCAGTATTTT